The text below deals with one T cell receptor beta chain. Its antigen is currently not known. No much larger clonotype is one base removed from it; base qualities were not supplied. Libraries were built with 5' RACE. Instrument used: Illumina HiSeq 2500. A second roughly 6 to 12 cycle PCR used a sample-barcoded 5' primer and a J-beta primer mix. A unique molecular identifier was introduced onto each TCR beta cDNA molecule by a template-switch 5' adaptor carrying 12 random nucleotides. Each sample yielded at least 2.5 million CDR3-containing paired-end reads. First-strand cDNA was synthesized from all RNA with the Mint cDNA synthesis kit, primed by a TRBC-specific oligonucleotide. After uracil-DNA glycosylase treatment, a first 18-cycle PCR used universal primers M1SS and BC2_uni_R on all cDNA. The study's own analysis went as follows. Normalization of each sample was performed by random selection of 1 million high-quality reads, each carrying a distinct molecular identifier. Reads sharing molecular identifiers were discarded rather than binned into consensus sequences. MiTCR, set to a Q25 quality threshold and the strictest error-elimination algorithm, was used for CDR3 identification, clonotype clustering and error correction. A nonparametric unseen species model using Euler transformation provided a lower-bound estimate of total TCR beta diversity. TCRdb ran its own pipeline on the public reads, namely fastp trimming at Q25 and MiXCR clone calling, and kept in-frame beta chains. Each CDR3 protein appears once, grouped with its most common genes and DNA. The V and J calls shown here were made by TCRdb, not taken from the authors' results. Within this sample are hundreds of thousands of distinct CDR3 sequences, with roughly three fifths of them counted one time only. The ten largest clones add up to more than 35% of the sample.

The donors were some 39 Caucasian individuals from Russia, aged 6 to 90 years, who were systemically healthy. Around 10 milliliters of peripheral blood were drawn from each donor into EDTA-treated Vacutainer tubes. Ficoll-Paque density-gradient centrifugation was used to isolate PBMCs, with at least 6 million obtained per sample. Total RNA, at least 6 micrograms per sample, was extracted from PBMCs with Trizol reagent. Naive CD45RAhigh/CD27high T cell percentages were measured by flow cytometry on a PBMC aliquot from every donor. Spanning cysteine to phenylalanine, the CDR3 consists of 14 amino acids. Here the CDR3 DNA is all that survives: 42 bases in frame from base 1. As encoded in the germline V gene (reference sequence), CDR1 is SEHNR while CDR2 is FQNEAQ. This sample was taken from a study of blood T cells in healthy people across ages (dated by TCRdb to between 2014 and 2017). With respect to the entire study: Template switching captured roughly one uniquely barcoded TCR beta cDNA molecule per two T cells in model experiments. Age-related changes in TCR beta repertoire diversity were measured in the study by deep sequencing normalized with unique cDNA molecular identifiers. Donors were grouped into four age groups: young (average roughly 17 years), middle-aged (roughly 38), aged (around 60) and long-lived (just over 80). Donors of different ages were randomly distributed across sequencing lanes to avoid experimental bias. For two donors (one aged 18 to 29 and one aged 80 or older), the study analyzed two additional independent replicas of 1 million unique cDNA reads from the same blood draw. Study-wide conclusions, independent of this receptor: Compared with the aged group, the long-lived group had more naive CD4+ T cells, fewer expanded clones and increased TCR diversity, a pattern suggesting age selection. As age increased, observed TCR beta diversity per million T cells dropped in a roughly linear way, and a significant reduction was already evident by age about 40. Since profiling was done on bulk unsorted PBMCs, naive and antigen-experienced compartments could not be conclusively compared. Because donor CMV infection status was unknown, age-related changes in expanded clonotypes were potentially confounded. The percentage of naive T cells measured by flow cytometry correlated strongly with observed TCR beta diversity. Estimates of total diversity based on one million sequenced T cells were regarded as lower bounds and as underestimates.

This sequence originates from a man in his sixties in good health. The sequencing input was blood. The rearranged segments are TRBV7-9 and TRBJ2-7; 8 bases in the middle match TRBD1. The J call could be wrong; TRBJ2-5 is a better fit for the DNA end. At the DNA level, the sequence is TGTGCCAGCAGCTTAGTTGGACAGGGAGAGACCCAGTACTTC. The encoded protein is CASSLVGQGETQYF.